The clone carrying this TCR beta chain has only a few counts. This sample is part of a study of blood T cell repertoires in COVID-19. Study information: Samples taken during acute and convalescent COVID-19 were collected in the United States, Italy and Spain. T cells, B-cell-depleted T cells, or PBMCs provided the cDNA or gDNA that served as material.

Germline V gives CDR1 MNHEY, CDR2 SVGEGT. V lost 4 bases to trimming and J lost 3 bases; unmatched junction nucleotides: 6. This CDR3 is built from 15 residues. Per the study methods: Estimates of nucleated cell counts were drawn from the amplification of reference gene primers. Produced via immunoSEQ multiplex PCR; TCRdb's table is partial and in-frame only. That table furnishes V, J and clone size, whereas the DNA furnished D and trimming. The sample yields around 110,000 clones, approximately 88% seen once. The TCR was taken from a human donor in a cohort sampled during active COVID-19. The chain is built from TRBV6-2 or TRBV6-3 and TRBJ1-5, with TRBD1 identical over 7 bases. The sequenced sample consisted of peripheral blood. CDR3: CASSSGQATNQPQHF. The CDR3 DNA reads as TGTGCCAGCAGTTCCGGACAGGCGACCAATCAGCCCCAGCATTTT.